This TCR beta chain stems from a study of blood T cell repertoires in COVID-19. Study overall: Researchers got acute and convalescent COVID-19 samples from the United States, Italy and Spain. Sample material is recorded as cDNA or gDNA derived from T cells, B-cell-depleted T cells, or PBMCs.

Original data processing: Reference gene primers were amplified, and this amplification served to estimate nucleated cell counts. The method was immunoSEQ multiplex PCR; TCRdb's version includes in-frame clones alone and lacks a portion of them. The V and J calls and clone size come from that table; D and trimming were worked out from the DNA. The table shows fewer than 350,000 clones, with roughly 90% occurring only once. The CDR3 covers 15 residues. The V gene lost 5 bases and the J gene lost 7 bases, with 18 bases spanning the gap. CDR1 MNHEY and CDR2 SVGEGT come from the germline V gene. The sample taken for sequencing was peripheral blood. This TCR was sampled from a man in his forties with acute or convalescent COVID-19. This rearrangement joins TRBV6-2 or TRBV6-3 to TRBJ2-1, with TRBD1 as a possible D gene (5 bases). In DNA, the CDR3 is TGTGCCAGCAGTCCGAACTTCAGGGCTCCTAATGAGCAGTTCTTC. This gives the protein CASSPNFRAPNEQFF.